The present T cell receptor beta chain was sequenced within a study of shared clonotypes between healthy human individuals. About this clone: What it binds is not known. The sample carries other DNA sequences with the same CDR3.

Findings of the study overall: The researchers took only blood, and tissue repertoires probably look different.

Trimming removed 5 bases at V and 3 bases at J, with 10 bases between. The CDR3 is 13 residues long. Germline lookup yields CDR1 SGHRS and CDR2 YFSETQ. Each sample came from a Caucasian adult donor living in Nashville, Tennessee. Data came from immunoSEQ multiplex PCR; TCRdb stores just in-frame clones and leaves some out. The sample yields some 2.4 million clones, roughly 93% seen once. The clonotype originates from a man younger than 35 in good health. Some clones in this sample may be carry-over from other donors' samples. The specimen sequenced was naive CD4+ T cells from PBMCs. Subset here: CD45RA+ positively selected. The genes are TRBV5-1 and TRBJ2-3; TRBD1 is a possible D gene (6 bases). DNA for the CDR3: TGCGCCAGCAGGGGTCAGGGGACAGATACGCAGTATTTT. Protein: CASRGQGTDTQYF.